A selection of T cell receptor beta chains follows, all from one sample in a study of OX40 agonist ivuxolimab in advanced cancers. Repertoires were generated with immunoSEQ multiplex PCR, while TCRdb's copy carries only in-frame clones and drops some. This sample carries nearly 60,000 clones, around 90% of them seen once, and the ten largest clones take approximately 3.4%. The sample in question was CD4+ or CD8+ T cells sorted from blood, obtained in a trial of the OX40 agonist ivuxolimab. These receptors were obtained from an adult with an advanced solid tumor such as melanoma, head and neck, liver or kidney cancer. CDR3s include the opening cysteine and the closing phenylalanine or tryptophan. Each record gives: CDR3 protein, CDR3 DNA, clone size, D gene, V gene, J gene. A D gene is named only where the DNA matches it firmly. Only some rows state a clone size, as once, few, many or a class for expanded clones.

CASSWGEGTEAFF	TGTGCCAGCAGCTGGGGGGAGGGCACTGAAGCTTTCTTT	NA	NA	TRBV7-9	TRBJ1-1
CASSPGAGGLGYGYTF	TGCGCCAGCAGCCCGGGAGCCGGGGGTCTGGGTTATGGCTACACCTTC	once	NA	TRBV5-1	TRBJ1-2
CASSSGRGLKLFF	TGTGCCAGCAGCTCGGGCAGGGGTTTGAAACTGTTTTTT	NA	NA	TRBV2	TRBJ1-4
CASRLQGLAETQYF	TGTGCCAGCAGATTACAGGGGTTGGCAGAGACCCAGTACTTC	NA	TRBD1	TRBV27	TRBJ2-5
CASSKVGQGPSNQPQHF	TGTGCCAGCAGCAAGGTCGGACAGGGGCCGAGCAATCAGCCCCAGCATTTT	NA	TRBD1	TRBV28	TRBJ1-5
CASSDIAGGVYEQYF	TGTGCCAGCAGTGATATAGCGGGAGGAGTTTACGAGCAGTACTTC	NA	TRBD2	TRBV6-1	TRBJ2-7
CASSFSGTDDGETQYF	TGTGCCAGCAGTTTCTCCGGGACGGACGACGGAGAGACCCAGTACTTC	NA	NA	TRBV28	TRBJ2-5
CASSQDLQGANQPQHF	TGTGCCAGCAGCCAAGACCTACAGGGGGCGAATCAGCCCCAGCATTTT	NA	TRBD1	TRBV4-2	TRBJ1-5
CASSTDRVGGYTF	TGTGCCAGCAGTACAGACAGGGTGGGTGGCTACACCTTC	NA	TRBD1	TRBV6-5	TRBJ1-2
CASSFLGNYEQYF	TGTGCCAGTAGCTTCCTCGGCAACTACGAGCAGTACTTC	NA	NA	TRBV19	TRBJ2-7
CAGSPADRAGETQYF	TGTGCCGGCAGTCCTGCGGACAGGGCGGGAGAGACCCAGTACTTC	once	TRBD1	TRBV27	TRBJ2-5
CASSPGRGNTIYF	TGTGCCAGCAGTCCCGGGCGCGGAAACACCATATATTTT	few	NA	TRBV6-5	TRBJ1-3
CASSLVQGRHSNYGYTF	TGTGCCAGCAGCTTAGTACAGGGCCGACATTCTAACTATGGCTACACCTTC	NA	NA	TRBV7-9	TRBJ1-2
CASTGGGFTGELFF	TGTGCCAGCACAGGGGGGGGGTTTACCGGGGAGCTGTTTTTT	NA	NA	TRBV28	TRBJ2-2
CASRTRDTQYF	TGTGCCAGTAGAACTAGAGATACGCAGTATTTT	NA	NA	TRBV19	TRBJ2-3
CASSPRTTRQGNTEAFF	TGTGCCAGCTCACCAAGAACAACAAGGCAGGGAAACACTGAAGCTTTCTTT	NA	NA	TRBV18	TRBJ1-1
CASSLGGTYEKLFF	TGTGCCAGCAGTTTAGGGGGGACATATGAAAAACTGTTTTTT	NA	NA	TRBV27	TRBJ1-4
CASSLVPNTEAFF	TGCGCCAGCAGCTTGGTTCCGAACACTGAAGCTTTCTTT	once	NA	TRBV5-1	TRBJ1-1
CSVRSDYSGELFF	TGCAGCGTTCGTTCGGACTATTCCGGGGAGCTGTTTTTT	once	NA	TRBV29-1	TRBJ2-2
CASSVEKGRVYSGANVLTF	TGTGCCAGCAGCGTAGAAAAGGGACGCGTCTACTCTGGGGCCAACGTCCTGACTTTC	NA	NA	TRBV9	TRBJ2-6
CASSFRGYGQPQHF	TGTGCCAGCAGTTTCAGGGGTTATGGTCAGCCCCAGCATTTT	NA	NA	TRBV28	TRBJ1-5
CASSLSDLSYGYTF	TGCGCCAGCAGTCTTTCGGACCTTAGCTATGGCTACACCTTC	NA	NA	TRBV23-1	TRBJ1-2
CASSLSQGIGELFF	TGTGCCAGCAGCTTATCGCAGGGGATCGGGGAGCTGTTTTTT	NA	NA	TRBV11-3	TRBJ2-2
CASSSDREDEQFF	TGTGCTAGCAGCTCCGACAGGGAAGATGAGCAGTTCTTC	NA	TRBD1	TRBV7-7	TRBJ2-1
CASSQQGTGELFF	TGTGCCAGCAGTCAACAGGGAACCGGGGAGCTGTTTTTT	NA	NA	TRBV6-5	TRBJ2-2
CASSLDRTSGTGAYEQYF	TGTGCCAGCAGCTTAGATAGGACATCCGGGACTGGAGCCTACGAGCAGTACTTC	NA	NA	TRBV11-2	TRBJ2-7
CASSRQADGYTF	TGTGCCAGCAGTCGACAGGCTGATGGCTACACCTTC	few	NA	TRBV9	TRBJ1-2
CASSPERGFYEQYF	TGTGCCAGCAGTCCCGAGAGGGGGTTCTACGAGCAGTACTTC	once	NA	TRBV6-1	TRBJ2-7
CASSRSRGQTGELFF	TGTGCCAGCTCGCGAAGCAGGGGGCAAACCGGGGAGCTGTTTTTT	NA	TRBD1	TRBV18	TRBJ2-2
CASSEAWEGGYEQYF	TGTGCCAGCAGTGAAGCTTGGGAGGGGGGCTACGAGCAGTACTTC	NA	NA	TRBV6-1	TRBJ2-7
CAWSGLNPYEQYF	TGTGCCTGGAGTGGACTGAACCCCTACGAGCAGTACTTC	NA	NA	TRBV30	TRBJ2-7
CASSPAGNTDTQYF	TGTGCCAGCTCACCAGCAGGGAACACAGATACGCAGTATTTT	NA	NA	TRBV18	TRBJ2-3
CASSQGETQYF	TGTGCTAGCAGCCAGGGGGAGACCCAGTACTTC	NA	NA	TRBV7-7	TRBJ2-5
CASSLGDHSNQPQHF	TGTGCCAGCAGCTTAGGAGACCATAGCAATCAGCCCCAGCATTTT	once	NA	TRBV11-2	TRBJ1-5
CASSLSQAGNTIYF	TGTGCCAGCAGCTTATCCCAGGCTGGAAACACCATATATTTT	NA	NA	TRBV11-2	TRBJ1-3
CASSLPGGGTGELFF	TGTGCCAGCAGCCTCCCGGGGGGAGGCACCGGGGAGCTGTTTTTT	NA	TRBD2	TRBV7-6	TRBJ2-2
CASQAGGRTGELFF	TGTGCCAGTCAAGCGGGAGGGAGGACCGGGGAGCTGTTTTTT	NA	TRBD2	TRBV7-3	TRBJ2-2
CASQPGGIDYGYTF	TGTGCCAGTCAACCAGGGGGCATTGACTATGGCTACACCTTC	NA	TRBD1	TRBV11-2	TRBJ1-2
CASSFGDQETQYF	TGTGCCAGCAGCTTCGGGGACCAAGAGACCCAGTACTTC	NA	NA	TRBV11-2	TRBJ2-5
CASSLHDSIGGYTF	TGTGCCAGCAGTTTACACGACAGCATCGGGGGCTACACCTTC	NA	NA	TRBV27	TRBJ1-2
CASTVDGTNYGYTF	TGCGCCAGCACCGTGGACGGGACTAACTATGGCTACACCTTC	NA	NA	TRBV5-1	TRBJ1-2
CASSPPGPQYNEQFF	TGTGCCAGCTCACCACCGGGACCGCAGTACAATGAGCAGTTCTTC	once	NA	TRBV18	TRBJ2-1
CASLRTGTDSGYTF	TGTGCCAGCCTAAGGACAGGGACGGACTCTGGCTACACCTTC	once	TRBD1	TRBV27	TRBJ1-2
CASSPLPLAGVGTGELFF	TGTGCCAGCAGTCCCCTCCCACTAGCGGGAGTTGGGACCGGGGAGCTGTTTTTT	NA	TRBD2	TRBV27	TRBJ2-2
CASSWPGQASGNTIYF	TGTGCCAGCAGCTGGCCGGGACAGGCCTCTGGAAACACCATATATTTT	NA	TRBD1	TRBV7-9	TRBJ1-3
CASSLDGAGTPYEQYF	TGTGCCAGCAGCTTAGATGGGGCGGGTACCCCCTACGAGCAGTACTTC	NA	NA	TRBV7-2	TRBJ2-7